These 21 T cell receptor beta chains were sequenced from one sample in a study of radiation and T cells in renal cell carcinoma. Clones were read by immunoSEQ multiplex PCR, and TCRdb kept only the in-frame ones, dropping some. The sample records around 15,000 clones, about half being singletons. Treatment meaning: 15 Gy SBRT to primary tumor, nephrectomy 4 weeks later. The sample here was tumor tissue, taken from a patient whose treatment included radiotherapy and nephrectomy. The receptors derive from a woman aged 60-75 years with renal cell carcinoma.

This chain joins TRBV2 and TRBJ1-2; D is undetermined. The germline V and J ends were trimmed by 6 bases and 8 bases, with 19 bases remaining between them. The CDR3 is 14 amino acids. The V gene's germline CDR1 is SNHLY and CDR2 FYNNEI. CDR3 nucleotide sequence: TGTGCCAGCAGCCTTGTGGGTGGATCGTCAGGCTACACCTTC. Translation: CASSLVGGSSGYTF.

Note on this clone: One junction end does not reproduce the germline sequence, and a read error may be involved. The genes are TRBV5-1 and TRBJ1-1; perhaps TRBD1 as D (6 bases). Germline V gene lookup returns CDR1 SGHRS and CDR2 YFSETQ. This CDR3 spans 14 amino acids. The CDR3 region is CASSLAGGITEAFF. CDR3 bases: TGTGCCAGCAGCTTGGCCGGGGGCATCACTGAAGCTTTCTTT.

The chain uses TRBV4-3 and TRBJ2-7; 13 bases are a match to TRBD2. This CDR3 spans 15 amino acids. Looked up from germline, CDR1 is LGHNA and CDR2 is YSLEER. The trim removed 0 bases at V and 11 bases at J, leaving 7 bases unmatched. CDR3 loop: CASSQDMTSGRIEYF. CDR3 sequence (DNA): TGCGCCAGCAGCCAAGATATGACTAGCGGGAGGATCGAGTACTTC.

The chain joins TRBV6-4 to TRBJ1-2; the match to TRBD1 covers 8 bases. V trimming: 3 bases; J trimming: 8 bases; junction bases outside the gene matches: 11. The CDR3 is made up of 15 amino acids. Germline V lookup: CDR1 MRHNA, CDR2 SNTAGT. CDR3 sequence: CASSELSGGAGGYTF. CDR3 nucleotide sequence: TGTGCCAGCAGTGAGTTGTCAGGGGGCGCTGGCGGCTACACCTTC.

V is TRBV9 and J is TRBJ1-2, with a possible D match to TRBD1 (5 bases). The CDR3 totals 15 residues. The V end was cut by 0 bases, the J end by 0 bases, with 9 bases between. Germline-derived CDR1 and CDR2 are SGDLS and YYNGEE. The CDR3 sequence is CASSVDQGPNYGYTF. CDR3 sequence (DNA): TGTGCCAGCAGCGTAGACCAGGGACCTAACTATGGCTACACCTTC.

This clone has at least ten counts. The rearrangement joins TRBV28 to TRBJ1-2; TRBD1 is a possible D gene (6 bases). Germline V gives CDR1 MDHEN, CDR2 SYDVKM. Trimming took 5 bases from V and 0 from J, leaving 13 bases between them. The CDR3 contains 15 residues. Here the CDR3 reads CASSEAGATNYGYTF. The CDR3 DNA reads as TGTGCCAGCAGTGAGGCAGGGGCTACTAACTATGGCTACACCTTC.

This clone was seen a handful of times. The chain's CDR3 is CASSPDRGASYEQYF. The CDR3 nucleotides read TGTGCCAGCAGCCCTGACAGGGGGGCCTCCTACGAGCAGTACTTC. The chain is built from TRBV9 and TRBJ2-7, with 9 bases lining up with TRBD1. This CDR3 comprises 15 residues. CDR1 and CDR2 from the germline V gene are SGDLS and YYNGEE. V lost 4 bases, J lost 0 bases, and 5 bases stayed unmatched. The whole variable domain, filled in from reference TRBV9 and TRBJ2-7, reads DSGVTQTPKHLITATGQRVTLRCSPRSGDLSVYWYQQSLDQGLQFLIQYYNGEERAKGNILERFSAQQFPDLHSELNLSSLELGDSALYFCASSPDRGASYEQYFGPGTRLTVT.

The rearrangement joins TRBV6-6 to TRBJ2-7; D is unclear. This CDR3 has 12 residues. V lost 8 bases and J lost 2, with 10 bases in between. Looked up from germline, CDR1 is MNHNY and CDR2 is SVGAGI (reference sequence). As DNA, the CDR3 is TGTGCCAGCGTTGCCACTACCTACGAGCAGTACTTC. It translates to CASVATTYEQYF.

Written as DNA, the CDR3 is TGTGCCAGCAGCTTAGGTTCTGGGGCCAACGTCCTGACTTTC. Translated: CASSLGSGANVLTF. The chain has TRBV7-9 and TRBJ2-6, with D unclear. Looked up from germline, CDR1 is SEHNR and CDR2 is FQNEAQ (reference sequence). The ends were cut back, 1 base at V and 1 base at J, with 2 bases in the middle. The CDR3 consists of 14 residues. Looking up the rest from reference TRBV7-9 and TRBJ2-6 gives the full variable domain: DTGVSQNPRHKITKRGQNVTFRCDPISEHNRLYWYRQTLGQGPEFLTYFQNEAQLEKSRLLSDRFSAERPKGSFSTLEIQRTEQGDSAMYLCASSLGSGANVLTFGAGSRLTVL.

The V and J genes are TRBV27 and TRBJ2-1; perhaps TRBD2 as D (5 bases). V lost 7 bases, J lost 7 bases, and 11 bases lay in between. Germline CDR1 MNHEY, CDR2 SMNVEV (reference sequence). There are 12 residues in the CDR3. CDR3 region: CASMVGVNEQFF. CDR3 DNA sequence: TGTGCCAGCATGGTGGGAGTTAATGAGCAGTTCTTC.

This chain links TRBV5-1 with TRBJ2-7; a possible D gene is TRBD1 (5 bases). This CDR3 is built from 13 residues. V dropped 7 bases and J dropped 4 bases, with 15 bases sitting between them. CDR1 and CDR2 from the germline V gene are SGHRS and YFSETQ. The CDR3 here is CASAGRVGYEQYF. The CDR3 bases are TGCGCCAGCGCCGGCAGGGTCGGGTACGAGCAGTACTTC.

This chain connects TRBV7-2 to TRBJ2-2; 7 bases are a match to TRBD2. Trimming cost V 5 bases and J 4 bases; bases outside gene matches: 4. Germline CDR1 and CDR2: SGHTA and FQGNSA. The CDR3 sequence is 14 residues long. CDR3 protein: CASSGPGGTGELFF. The CDR3 DNA reads TGTGCCAGCAGCGGGCCGGGGGGCACCGGGGAGCTGTTTTTT.

This clone appeared a single time. V and J are TRBV18 and TRBJ2-7; D remains ambiguous. V was pared by 3 bases and J by 12 bases, with 15 bases between. The CDR3 is 12 residues long. Per the germline V gene, CDR1 is KGHSH and CDR2 is LQKENI. The CDR3 sequence: CASSPNSGRGYF. CDR3 DNA sequence: TGTGCCAGCTCACCTAACAGTGGCCGTGGGTACTTC.

In its sample, this clone was seen a few times. The chain is built from TRBV7-9 and TRBJ1-5; TRBD1 matches 7 bases. The CDR3 totals 13 residues. Looked up from germline, CDR1 is SEHNR and CDR2 is FQNEAQ (reference sequence). J gave up 4 bases and V 4 bases, and 1 base lay outside the gene matches. The CDR3 DNA is TGTGCCAGCAGCTCAGGGGGGAATCAGCCCCAGCATTTT. This gives the protein CASSSGGNQPQHF.

The CDR3 loop is CASSSGGGVQETQYF. The CDR3, as DNA: TGTGCCAGCAGTTCGGGCGGGGGGGTCCAAGAGACCCAGTACTTC. The gene calls are TRBV6-5 and TRBJ2-5; 9 bases fit TRBD2. V trimming: 4 bases; J trimming: 1 base; junction bases outside the gene matches: 4. This CDR3 region has 15 residues. The germline V gene encodes CDR1 MNHEY and CDR2 SVGAGI.

By sample share, this clone is large (0.1 to 1%). The V gene is TRBV5-6, the J gene TRBJ1-5; no definite D call. The V gene's germline CDR1 is SGHDT and CDR2 YYEEEE. The CDR3 runs 14 residues. With 1 base removed from V and 3 bases from J, the gap between germline ends came to 8 bases. The CDR3 DNA reads TGTGCCAGCAGCTTGCGAGGGCACAATCAGCCCCAGCATTTT. It encodes CASSLRGHNQPQHF.

This clone appeared many times. The chain is built from TRBV19 and TRBJ2-7; D uncertain. The CDR3 loop spans 11 amino acids. CDR1 and CDR2 from the germline V gene are LNHDA and SQIVND (reference sequence). V was pared by 5 bases and J by 3 bases, with 5 bases between. This CDR3 is CASSYHYEQYF. The CDR3 nucleotides read TGTGCCAGTAGTTACCACTACGAGCAGTACTTC.

CDR3 amino acids: CASSSGTVEQYF. The CDR3 DNA is TGTGCCAGCAGTTCTGGGACAGTCGAGCAGTACTTC. The J gene is TRBJ2-7, the V gene TRBV7-9, with 7 bases that match TRBD1. J lost 6 bases, V lost 6 bases, and 5 bases had no gene match. The CDR3 runs 12 residues. Germline V lookup: CDR1 SEHNR, CDR2 FQNEAQ (reference sequence).

The chain has TRBV6-5 and TRBJ2-3; D may be TRBD1 (5 bases). The CDR3 extends over 15 amino acids. V lost 6 bases, J lost 6 bases, and 19 bases lay in between. Germline loops: CDR1 MNHEY, CDR2 SVGAGI. Written as DNA, the CDR3 is TGTGCCAGCAGCCAAGGGGCGGCGGTTACGGATACGCAGTATTTT. Amino acids: CASSQGAAVTDTQYF.

This clone was observed a few times. The genes are TRBV27 and TRBJ1-2, with TRBD1 identical over 8 bases. The CDR3 loop spans 14 amino acids. The V gene end was trimmed by 5 bases and the J gene end by 4 bases; junction bases not matched to a gene: 6. CDR1 and CDR2 (germline): MNHEY, SMNVEV (reference sequence). In DNA, the CDR3 is TGTGCCAGCAGTCAGGGGGCGCAGACCTATGGCTACACCTTC. Its translation is CASSQGAQTYGYTF.

This clone appeared a few times. This chain links TRBV6-1 with TRBJ1-5, with TRBD1 identical over 12 bases. The J segment lost 7 bases and the V segment lost 6 bases, leaving 4 bases of the junction unmatched. The CDR3 loop spans 14 amino acids. Germline V gene lookup returns CDR1 MNHNS and CDR2 SASEGT. The CDR3 DNA follows: TGTGCCAGCAGGGGGACAGGGGGCTACCAGCCCCAGCATTTT. Its translation is CASRGTGGYQPQHF.